These 22 T cell receptor beta chains were all obtained from the same sample, sequenced in a study of blood T cell repertoires in COVID-19. The assay was immunoSEQ multiplex PCR, and TCRdb's table has in-frame clones only and misses some. The profile shows nearly 200,000 clones, 80% to 85% of them singletons. What was sequenced was PBMCs or T cells enriched from blood (not recorded which). The receptors here all came from a man aged 40-55 years who had recovered from COVID-19.

This clone was counted once. The chain couples TRBV19 to TRBJ2-3; tentative D call: TRBD2 (5 bases). The CDR3 has 15 residues. Germline V CDR1 and CDR2: LNHDA, SQIVND (reference sequence). V dropped 4 bases and J dropped 4 bases, with 15 bases sitting between them. CDR3 amino acids: CASSNYGVVPDTQYF. CDR3 DNA sequence: TGTGCCAGTAGTAATTACGGGGTCGTCCCAGATACGCAGTATTTT.

This clone was recorded only once. The rearrangement joins TRBV2 to TRBJ2-3, with 11 bases aligning to TRBD2. This CDR3 is built from 16 residues. V was pared by 2 bases and J by 3 bases, with 4 bases of the junction left unmatched. The V gene's germline CDR1 is SNHLY and CDR2 FYNNEI. DNA for the CDR3: TGTGCCAGCAGTGAAAAGACTAGCGGGGCGACAGATACGCAGTATTTT. It is translated as CASSEKTSGATDTQYF.

The chain combines TRBV27 with TRBJ2-3; TRBD2 matches at 10 bases. The length of the CDR3 is 16 residues. V lost 6 bases and J lost 6; bases outside the gene matches: 12. CDR1 is MNHEY, CDR2 SMNVEV, per germline (reference sequence). The CDR3: CASSPLSGGSRDTQYF. In DNA form, the CDR3 reads TGTGCCAGCAGCCCCCTTAGCGGGGGGTCTCGGGATACGCAGTATTTT.

The V and J genes are TRBV29-1 and TRBJ2-3; 12 positions match TRBD2. This CDR3 contains 14 residues. CDR1 is SQVTM and CDR2 is ANQGSEA in the germline V gene. The V gene end was trimmed by 4 bases and the J gene end by 9 bases; junction bases not matched to a gene: 8. CDR3 nucleotides: TGCAGCGTTGTACCGACTAGCGGGGGCCTAACGCAGTATTTT. As protein: CSVVPTSGGLTQYF.

V gene TRBV4-3 combines with J gene TRBJ1-3, with unresolved D. The CDR3 extends over 18 amino acids. Germline V CDR1 and CDR2: LGHNA, YSLEER. V lost 0 bases and J 4 bases, leaving 19 bases between the germline ends. In DNA, the CDR3 is TGCGCCAGCAGCCAAGAAAGGTCGGGTACCCCTGCAGGAAACACCATATATTTT. It translates to CASSQERSGTPAGNTIYF.

The chain uses TRBV19 and TRBJ1-1; D is possibly TRBD1 (6 bases). The CDR3 spans 14 residues. The germline V gene encodes CDR1 LNHDA and CDR2 SQIVND (reference sequence). V shed 3 bases and J shed 1 base, with 9 bases lying between them. CDR3 amino acids: CASSIIGGNTEAFF. The CDR3 region has the DNA TGTGCCAGTAGTATCATAGGGGGGAACACTGAAGCTTTCTTT. The complete variable domain, with remaining parts taken from reference TRBV19 and TRBJ1-1, reads DGGITQSPKYLFRKEGQNVTLSCEQNLNHDAMYWYRQDPGQGLRLIYYSQIVNDFQKGDIAEGYSVSREKKESFPLTVTSAQKNPTAFYLCASSIIGGNTEAFFGQGTRLTVV.

The chain carries TRBV27 and TRBJ1-2; TRBD1 matches at 8 bases. Germline CDR1 is MNHEY and CDR2 is SMNVEV (reference sequence). V gave up 3 bases and J gave up 8 bases; unmatched junction bases: 11. This CDR3 is 15 amino acids long. DNA of the CDR3: TGTGCCAGCAGTTTGCACTCCAGGGGGCCAGGAGGCTACACCTTC. Amino acids: CASSLHSRGPGGYTF.

The rearrangement joins TRBV2 to TRBJ2-3, with a weak D call TRBD2 (6 bases). The ends were cut back, 1 base at V and 10 bases at J, with 9 bases in the middle. From germline, CDR1 is SNHLY and CDR2 FYNNEI. CDR3 length: 12 amino acids. The CDR3 DNA reads as TGTGCCAGCAGTGAAGGGACTACTCCGCAGTATTTT. Protein product: CASSEGTTPQYF.

The chain carries TRBV6-4 and TRBJ2-3; D not resolved. Trimming shortened V by 4 bases and J by 5 bases, and 10 bases separated the two germline ends. CDR1 is MRHNA, CDR2 SNTAGT, per germline. The CDR3 spans 13 residues. The CDR3 DNA reads as TGTGCCAGCAGTGCCTCCGAGGTAGATACGCAGTATTTT. It encodes CASSASEVDTQYF.

This chain links TRBV2 with TRBJ2-7; 7 nucleotides line up with TRBD1. Germline loops: CDR1 SNHLY, CDR2 FYNNEI. The CDR3 contains 15 residues. V shed 3 bases and J 3 bases; nucleotides not matched to a gene: 8. The CDR3: CASSEARAGGYEQYF. In DNA form, the CDR3 reads TGTGCCAGCAGTGAGGCTCGGGCAGGGGGCTACGAGCAGTACTTC.

The chain employs TRBV5-6 and TRBJ1-1; possible D gene TRBD1, 6 bases. This CDR3 contains 18 residues. V was pared by 5 bases and J by 1 base, with 24 bases between. The germline CDR1 and CDR2 sequences are SGHDT and YYEEEE. The CDR3 bases are TGTGCCAGCAGATCCACCCCAGGACAGAGACTGAGGAACACTGAAGCTTTCTTT. Protein sequence: CASRSTPGQRLRNTEAFF.

The chain has TRBV7-2 and TRBJ2-7; D is perhaps TRBD2 (6 bases). This CDR3 region has 14 residues. Trimming pared 1 base from V and 3 bases from J, leaving 10 bases between. Germline assignment: CDR1 SGHTA and CDR2 FQGNSA. The CDR3 sequence: CASSLGGGNYEQYF. The CDR3 coding sequence is TGTGCCAGCAGCTTAGGAGGAGGGAACTACGAGCAGTACTTC.

The V gene is TRBV7-8, the J gene TRBJ1-5; no firm D call. V lost 6 bases and J lost 7, with 19 bases in between. The CDR3 spans 15 residues. In germline, CDR1 is SGHVS, CDR2 FQNEAQ. The CDR3: CASSFNREPIQPQHF. The CDR3 nucleotides read TGTGCCAGCAGTTTCAACCGGGAACCTATACAGCCCCAGCATTTT.

The rearrangement uses TRBV5-1 and TRBJ1-2; the D is unclear. Per the germline V gene, CDR1 is SGHRS and CDR2 is YFSETQ. This CDR3 is built from 15 residues. V was cut by 3 bases and J by 5 bases, with 17 bases left in between. The CDR3 spells CASSSTSTGFYGYTF. Here the CDR3 DNA reads TGCGCCAGCAGCTCAACTTCGACGGGGTTTTATGGCTACACCTTC.

The gene calls are TRBV4-2 and TRBJ2-4; 8 bases match TRBD1. The length of the CDR3 is 15 residues. From germline, CDR1 is LGHNA and CDR2 YNFKEQ. With 4 bases clipped from V and 5 bases from J, the junction kept 7 bases outside the gene matches. The CDR3 loop is CASSLSPGQENIQYF. The CDR3 nucleotides read TGTGCCAGCAGCCTATCTCCGGGACAGGAAAACATTCAGTACTTC.

There are a few counts of this clone. This chain connects TRBV7-3 to TRBJ2-5; D may be TRBD1 (6 bases). V was cut by 5 bases and J by 5 bases, with 21 bases left in between. The CDR3 consists of 16 residues. Germline assignment: CDR1 SGHTA and CDR2 FQGTGA. Written as DNA, the CDR3 is TGTGCCAGCAGCCCCATAGGGGCAGGGGCTGGCGAGACCCAGTACTTC. It codes for CASSPIGAGAGETQYF. The full variable domain, its missing parts supplied by reference TRBV7-3 and TRBJ2-5, is GAGVSQTPSNKVTEKGKYVELRCDPISGHTALYWYRQSLGQGPEFLIYFQGTGAADDSGLPNDRFFAVRPEGSVSTLKIQRTERGDSAVYLCASSPIGAGAGETQYFGPGTRLLVL.

The CDR3 spells CASSSNTGANVLTF. The CDR3 DNA is TGTGCCAGCAGCTCAAACACTGGGGCCAACGTCCTGACTTTC. The rearrangement joins TRBV5-5 to TRBJ2-6; no clear D. Trimming removed 3 bases at V and 2 bases at J, with 6 bases between. Germline V gives CDR1 SGHKS, CDR2 YYEKEE (reference sequence). The CDR3 has 14 amino acids. The complete variable domain, with remaining parts taken from reference TRBV5-5 and TRBJ2-6, reads DAGVTQSPTHLIKTRGQQVTLRCSPISGHKSVSWYQQVLGQGPQFIFQYYEKEERGRGNFPDRFSARQFPNYSSELNVNALLLGDSALYLCASSSNTGANVLTFGAGSRLTVL.

This sequence joins TRBV2 and TRBJ1-3, with TRBD1 identical over 9 bases. The V and J ends lost 6 bases and 4 bases, in that order; junction bases with no gene match: 19. CDR1 and CDR2 (germline): SNHLY, FYNNEI. CDR3 length: 19 residues. The CDR3 DNA reads as TGTGCCAGCAGATGGGACCGGGACAGGGCGACCGGGGTCGGAAACACCATATATTTT. It specifies CASRWDRDRATGVGNTIYF. The whole variable domain, remainder taken from reference TRBV2 and TRBJ1-3, is EPEVTQTPSHQVTQMGQEVILRCVPISNHLYFYWYRQILGQKVEFLVSFYNNEISEKSEIFDDQFSVERPDGSNFTLKIRSTKLEDSAMYFCASRWDRDRATGVGNTIYFGEGSWLTVV.

The rearrangement uses TRBV3-1 (or the pseudogene TRBV3-2) and TRBJ2-7; TRBD2 matches at 8 bases. The CDR3 runs 17 residues. CDR1 and CDR2 (germline): LGHDT, YNNKEL (reference sequence). The V gene end was trimmed by 1 base and the J gene end by 6 bases; junction bases not matched to a gene: 14. The DNA for the CDR3 is TGTGCCAGCAGCCAAGCCGGGGGGGGACGCCCTCGGAGCGAGCAGTACTTC. Translating it yields CASSQAGGGRPRSEQYF.

This chain joins TRBV6-5 and TRBJ1-1; a possible D gene is TRBD1 (6 bases). Germline V lookup: CDR1 MNHEY, CDR2 SVGAGI. V lost 8 bases and J 4 bases, leaving 17 bases between the germline ends. This CDR3 region has 14 residues. CDR3 nucleotides: TGTGCCAGCTTTTGGACAGCTTTGCCCACTGAAGCTTTCTTT. It encodes CASFWTALPTEAFF.

This clone occurred many times. This sample includes further DNA sequences coding for the same CDR3. The chain links TRBV13 to TRBJ1-1; TRBD1 might be the D (5 bases). The CDR3 consists of 14 residues. The V end was cut by 1 base, the J end by 2 bases, with 8 bases between. In germline, CDR1 is PRHDT, CDR2 FYEKMQ (reference sequence). The CDR3: CASSLAGGNTEAFF. The CDR3 region has the DNA TGTGCCAGCAGCTTAGCGGGGGGAAACACTGAAGCTTTCTTT.

This chain links TRBV3-1 (or the pseudogene TRBV3-2) with TRBJ1-1, with TRBD1 matching over 8 bases. Germline-derived CDR1 and CDR2 are LGHDT and YNNKEL (reference sequence). CDR3 length: 15 residues. Trimming removed 3 bases from V and 0 bases from J; junction bases left unmatched: 3. CDR3 loop: CASSHTTGVNTEAFF. The CDR3 DNA is TGTGCCAGCAGCCATACGACAGGGGTGAACACTGAAGCTTTCTTT.